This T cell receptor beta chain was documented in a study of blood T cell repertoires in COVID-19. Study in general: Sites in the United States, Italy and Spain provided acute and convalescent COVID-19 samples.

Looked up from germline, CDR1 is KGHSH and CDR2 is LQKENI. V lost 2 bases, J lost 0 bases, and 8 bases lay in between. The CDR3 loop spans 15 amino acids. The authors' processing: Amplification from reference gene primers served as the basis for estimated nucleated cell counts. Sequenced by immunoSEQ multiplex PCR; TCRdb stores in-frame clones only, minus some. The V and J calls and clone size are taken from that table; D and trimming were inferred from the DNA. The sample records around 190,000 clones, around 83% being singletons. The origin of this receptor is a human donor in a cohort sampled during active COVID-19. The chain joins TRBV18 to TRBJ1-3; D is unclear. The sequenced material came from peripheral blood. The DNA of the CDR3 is TGTGCCAGCTCACCAGTGGTTAGCTCTGGAAACACCATATATTTT. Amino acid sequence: CASSPVVSSGNTIYF.